The clone carrying this TCR beta chain was seen ten or more times. The library came from three nested PCR rounds adapted from ARM-PCR protocols. MiXCR, run by TCRdb on the multiplex PCR reads, gives a single entry per CDR3 protein. Of roughly 70,000 distinct CDR3 sequences listed, about three quarters are singletons. CDR3 length: 12 residues. The V gene's germline CDR1 is SEHNR and CDR2 FQNEAQ (reference sequence). V lost 2 bases and J lost 5, with 7 bases in between. These data originate in a study of tumor and adjacent non-tumor tissue in lung cancer. Study in general: On average, productive TCRbeta reads reached some 4.2 million per sample.

RNA was extracted from bulk tissue without any cell sorting. The source is a man aged 60 to 75 with non-small cell lung cancer. Sequencing was performed on lung tumor tissue. The chain carries TRBV7-9 and TRBJ2-7, with D hard to call. CDR3 coding DNA: TGTGCCAGCAGCTTATTGGGAAACGAGCAGTACTTC. This encodes CASSLLGNEQYF.